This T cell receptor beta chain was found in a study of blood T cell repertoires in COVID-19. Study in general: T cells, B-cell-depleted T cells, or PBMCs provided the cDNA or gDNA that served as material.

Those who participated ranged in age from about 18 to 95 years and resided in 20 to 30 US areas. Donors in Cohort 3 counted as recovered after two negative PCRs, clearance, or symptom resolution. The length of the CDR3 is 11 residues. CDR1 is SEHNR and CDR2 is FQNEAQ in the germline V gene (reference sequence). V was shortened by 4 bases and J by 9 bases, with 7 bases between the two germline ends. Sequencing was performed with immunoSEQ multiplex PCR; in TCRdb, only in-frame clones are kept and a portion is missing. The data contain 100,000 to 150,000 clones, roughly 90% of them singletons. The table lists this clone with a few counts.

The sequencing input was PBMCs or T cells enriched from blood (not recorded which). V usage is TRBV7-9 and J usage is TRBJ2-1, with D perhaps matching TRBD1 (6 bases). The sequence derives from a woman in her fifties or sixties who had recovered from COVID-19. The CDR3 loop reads CASSYRAEQFF. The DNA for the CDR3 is TGTGCCAGCAGCTACAGGGCTGAGCAGTTCTTC.